This T cell receptor beta chain was retrieved from a study of blood T cells in healthy people across ages. The V and J ends lost 2 bases and 3 bases respectively, with 14 bases between them. Per the germline V gene, CDR1 is MGHRA and CDR2 is YSYEKL. CDR3 length: 16 amino acids. General study findings and limits: Shifts in expanded clonotypes may have been confounded by donor CMV status, which was unknown.

Each sample provided at least 5.5 micrograms of extracted total RNA. To note about this clonotype: Its cognate antigen is unknown.

Primers used in a second PCR of about 6 to 11 cycles were a sample-barcoded 5' primer and a J-beta primer mix. Every sample gave at least 3 million paired-end reads containing CDR3. TCRdb re-analysed the 5' RACE reads in MiXCR, keeping a single row per CDR3 protein. The sample has about a million distinct CDR3 sequences, around two fifths seen once; the top ten hold about an eighth. This sequence originates from a man younger than 35 in good health. Sequenced: blood. The rearrangement uses TRBV4-1 and TRBJ2-1, with a weak D call TRBD1 (5 bases). This CDR3 is CASSQIAVGDYNEQFF. The CDR3 DNA follows: TGCGCCAGCAGCCAAATCGCGGTAGGGGACTACAATGAGCAGTTCTTC.